These 18 T cell receptor beta chains were all obtained from the same sample, sequenced in a study of shared clonotypes between healthy human individuals. Data came from immunoSEQ multiplex PCR; TCRdb stores just in-frame clones and leaves some out. The sample holds about 480,000 clones; almost 80% are singletons and the top ten take 12%. The sequenced sample consisted of PBMCs. These receptors all stem from a middle-aged woman in good health. Some clones in this sample may be carry-over from other donors' samples.

The chain carries TRBV30 and TRBJ2-7; D gene ambiguous. The CDR3 contains 14 residues. V was cut by 0 bases and J by 4 bases, with 13 bases left in between. In germline, CDR1 is GTSNPN, CDR2 SVGIG (reference sequence). The DNA for the CDR3 is TGTGCCTGGAGTGTACCCTTAGGTGGATACGAGCAGTACTTC. It translates to CAWSVPLGGYEQYF.

This chain connects TRBV11-3 to TRBJ2-5, with no clear D. Germline V gene lookup returns CDR1 SGHNT and CDR2 YENEEA. V was clipped by 10 bases and J by 3 bases, with 9 bases between them. The CDR3 length is 11 residues. In DNA form, the CDR3 reads TGTGCCACAGGATACGAAGAGACCCAGTACTTC. It translates to CATGYEETQYF.

This clone was detected a few times. The chain joins TRBV7-9 to TRBJ1-1; D possibly corresponds to TRBD1 (5 bases). The V end lost 4 bases, the J end lost 1 base, and 7 bases lay between the germline ends. The CDR3 has 13 residues. Germline CDR1 SEHNR, CDR2 FQNEAQ (reference sequence). CDR3 DNA sequence: TGTGCCAGCAGCTCACAGGCGAACACTGAAGCTTTCTTT. Residues: CASSSQANTEAFF.

About this clone: The sample contains more than one DNA sequence encoding this CDR3. The rearrangement uses TRBV11-2 and TRBJ2-7; D gene unclear. The CDR3 is made up of 12 amino acids. The germline gives CDR1 SGHAT, CDR2 FQNNGV. Trimming removed 1 base from V and 3 bases from J, with 4 bases in between. This CDR3 is CASSLGSYEQYF. DNA of the CDR3: TGTGCCAGCAGCTTAGGCAGCTACGAGCAGTACTTC.

The rearrangement links TRBV11-2 to TRBJ2-7; weak D call: TRBD1 (5 bases). The germline V and J ends were trimmed by 0 bases and 6 bases, with 9 bases remaining between them. The CDR3 has 13 residues. CDR1 is SGHAT and CDR2 is FQNNGV in the germline V gene. The CDR3 nucleotides read TGTGCCAGCAGCTTAGACAGGGTAGCCGAGCAGTACTTC. Encoded protein: CASSLDRVAEQYF.

The chain carries TRBV5-1 and TRBJ2-2, with unresolved D. V lost 3 bases and J 8 bases, leaving 11 bases between the germline ends. CDR3 length equals 13 residues. Germline V gives CDR1 SGHRS, CDR2 YFSETQ. CDR3 in amino acids: CASSSLPRGELFF. In DNA form, the CDR3 reads TGCGCCAGCAGCTCCTTACCACGTGGGGAGCTGTTTTTT.

CDR3 loop: CASSFGGGRFVQPQHF. Written as DNA, the CDR3 is TGTGCCAGCAGCTTCGGCGGGGGGCGGTTCGTTCAGCCCCAGCATTTT. V gene TRBV5-6 combines with J gene TRBJ1-5; possible D gene TRBD1, 6 bases. This CDR3 is 16 amino acids long. Trimming pared 2 bases from V and 6 bases from J, leaving 18 bases between. Germline CDR1 reads SGHDT; CDR2 reads YYEEEE.

J is TRBJ2-3 and V is TRBV27, with TRBD2 matching 7 bases. J lost 2 bases, V lost 3 bases, and 5 bases had no gene match. The CDR3 extends over 15 amino acids. Germline lookup yields CDR1 MNHEY and CDR2 SMNVEV (reference sequence). Here the CDR3 DNA reads TGTGCCAGCAGTTTGATAGCGGGCCCCACAGATACGCAGTATTTT. Translation gives CASSLIAGPTDTQYF.

This clone showed up just once. The J gene is TRBJ1-2, the V gene TRBV6-5; maybe TRBD1 (5 bases). The V end was cut by 2 bases, the J end by 0 bases, with 10 bases between. The CDR3 extends over 15 amino acids. From germline, CDR1 is MNHEY and CDR2 SVGAGI. The CDR3 coding sequence is TGTGCCAGCAGTTACGACGGGGCGGCTAACTATGGCTACACCTTC. Its translation is CASSYDGAANYGYTF.

The gene calls are TRBV14 and TRBJ2-7; D is perhaps TRBD2 (6 bases). The V gene's germline CDR1 is SGHDN and CDR2 FVKESK. The length of the CDR3 is 15 residues. The V end was cut by 1 base, the J end by 3 bases, with 13 bases between. CDR3 nucleotide sequence: TGTGCCAGCAGCCAAGGGACGGGAGTAGTCTACGAGCAGTACTTC. It codes for CASSQGTGVVYEQYF.

The rearrangement uses TRBV7-2 and TRBJ2-2; 11 positions agree with TRBD2. The CDR3 has 17 amino acids. Germline loops: CDR1 SGHTA, CDR2 FQGNSA. V dropped 0 bases and J dropped 6; count of bases not matched to a gene: 6. Here the CDR3 DNA reads TGTGCCAGCAGCTTAGCAGCGGGACTAGCGGAGGCCGGGGAGCTGTTTTTT. It translates to CASSLAAGLAEAGELFF.

This rearrangement joins TRBV6-6 to TRBJ2-4; D unclear. With 2 bases removed from V and 1 base from J, the gap between germline ends came to 3 bases. CDR1 and CDR2 (germline): MNHNY, SVGAGI (reference sequence). The CDR3 is made up of 13 amino acids. The CDR3 spells CASSYAAKNIQYF. In DNA, the CDR3 is TGTGCCAGCAGTTACGCTGCCAAAAACATTCAGTACTTC.

The rearrangement joins TRBV9 to TRBJ2-3; D is ambiguous. The V gene's germline CDR1 is SGDLS and CDR2 YYNGEE. CDR3 size: 15 residues. Trimming removed 0 bases from V and 2 bases from J, with 10 bases in between. The CDR3 DNA reads as TGTGCCAGCAGCGTAGGAGGAAGAAACACAGATACGCAGTATTTT. This translates into CASSVGGRNTDTQYF. The full variable domain, with the rest looked up from reference TRBV9 and TRBJ2-3, is DSGVTQTPKHLITATGQRVTLRCSPRSGDLSVYWYQQSLDQGLQFLIQYYNGEERAKGNILERFSAQQFPDLHSELNLSSLELGDSALYFCASSVGGRNTDTQYFGPGTRLTVL.

The V call is TRBV6-5, the J call TRBJ2-1; D gene uncertain. Germline CDR1 is MNHEY and CDR2 is SVGAGI. V dropped 6 bases and J dropped 2 bases, with 11 bases sitting between them. The CDR3 totals 14 residues. The DNA of the CDR3 is TGTGCCAGCAGGTGGGCCATTACCTACAATGAGCAGTTCTTC. Residues: CASRWAITYNEQFF.

This clone appeared once. The CDR3 sequence is CASSLSSAGSLTYEQYF. As DNA, the CDR3 is TGTGCCAGCAGCTTGTCCTCGGCGGGCAGCCTCACCTACGAGCAGTACTTC. V and J are TRBV13 and TRBJ2-7; D is perhaps TRBD2 (5 bases). Germline V gives CDR1 PRHDT, CDR2 FYEKMQ (reference sequence). V was cut by 3 bases and J by 2 bases, with 20 bases left in between. This CDR3 contains 17 residues.

V is TRBV6-1 and J is TRBJ2-1; 8 bases line up with TRBD2. Germline-derived CDR1 and CDR2 are MNHNS and SASEGT. The J segment lost 1 base and the V segment lost 8 bases, leaving 7 bases of the junction unmatched. The CDR3 has 15 amino acids. The CDR3 coding sequence is TGTGCCAGCGGGGGTCCGGGAGGGTCCTACAATGAGCAGTTCTTC. It yields the protein CASGGPGGSYNEQFF.

This clone was found once. Other DNA sequences in the sample encode the same CDR3. This sequence joins TRBV28 and TRBJ1-5; the match to TRBD1 covers 8 bases. CDR3 length equals 14 residues. From germline, CDR1 is MDHEN and CDR2 SYDVKM. V was pared by 6 bases and J by 6 bases, with 7 bases of the junction left unmatched. This CDR3 reads CASSLGQGGQPQHF. CDR3 DNA sequence: TGTGCCAGCAGCCTTGGACAGGGTGGTCAGCCCCAGCATTTT.

This chain connects TRBV6-5 to TRBJ1-2; 7 bases are a match to TRBD1. Germline-derived CDR1 and CDR2 are MNHEY and SVGAGI. The CDR3 runs 14 residues. With V trimmed by 5 bases and J by 8 bases, 11 bases remained unmatched. The CDR3 DNA reads TGTGCCAGCAGTATGGGACAGCCGTCGGGCGGCTACACCTTC. Translation: CASSMGQPSGGYTF.